Listed below are T cell receptor beta chains from one sample, sequenced in a study of blood T cell repertoires in COVID-19. Profiled with immunoSEQ multiplex PCR; TCRdb holds only in-frame clones, not every one. The sample has about 27,000 clones, about 92% seen once. Sequencing was done on a sample of peripheral blood. These receptors came from a human donor in a cohort sampled during active COVID-19. Both conserved end residues are part of each CDR3.

v_call cdr3_aa
TRBV7-3 CASAGQGSTEAFF
TRBV14 CASSQEAIGNTIYF
TRBV19 CASTTQGVSGNTIYF
TRBV13 CASSRLAGGHNEQFF
TRBV14 CASSPRPGGGTGELFF
TRBV18 CASSPAAGLAGTETQYF
TRBV5-6 CASSFTGTPYTGELFF
TRBV6-5 CASRRDRGAYGYTF
TRBV5-1 CASSYSADWNMNTEAFF
TRBV5-4 CASSSWGRQGSTNEKLFF
TRBV28 CASSPPRDRGIVSGYEQFF
TRBV14 CASSGGVRTEAFF
TRBV4-1 CASSQDRGRYYGYTF
TRBV4-2 CASSPGLAGGPYNEQFF
TRBV14 CASSPEAGSTYEQYF
TRBV29-1 CSVEAGGGLNTEAFF
TRBV10-3 CAISVDRAGYTF
TRBV5-5 CASSLVVGVVSETQYF
TRBV13 CASSLAAGGAGEKLFF
TRBV27 CASSRQGAFNEQFF
TRBV4-1 CASSQDRQGSSYEQYF
TRBV15 CATSSSAIYGYTF
TRBV2 CASSGGRTYEQYF
TRBV5-4 CASSLDGGSGANVLTF
TRBV5-8 CASTGGPGNTIYF
TRBV19 CASRPTGGKNIQYF
TRBV10-2 CASSDEGESVNYGYTF
TRBV10-2 CASSVVRGDQEQYF
TRBV12-5 CASGLKVGTDTQYF
TRBV6-4 CASSLLAGGTYEQYF
TRBV7-2 CASSLGALAGGTDTQYF
TRBV5-6 CASSSRDRNSPLHF
TRBV28 CASLTGGRTEAFF
TRBV28 CASSSGLNSGANVLTF
TRBV2 CASIPGGNTEAFF
TRBV18 CASSPLQGEAFF
TRBV6-5 CASRKGQANEKLFF
TRBV20-1 CSASGRQARNYGYTF
TRBV18 CASSPDRGGVSGKLFF
TRBV28 CASRLGGETQYF
TRBV12-3/TRBV12-4 CASSLGQGGEAFF
TRBV19 CASSNQGAIETQYF
TRBV19 CASSTELAGGPGEQYF
TRBV5-1 CASSGNRDGDTEAFF
TRBV4-2 CASSQGGGKDTQYF